A selection of T cell receptor beta chains follows, all from one sample in a study of cytomegalovirus exposure and HLA in healthy donors. Produced via immunoSEQ multiplex PCR; TCRdb's table is partial and in-frame only. The data hold over 120,000 clones, with about 84% observed a single time. Material for sequencing was PBMCs. Receptors originate from a man aged 45-65 years in good health and CMV-seronegative. Both conserved end residues are part of each CDR3. The D gene is left open where the match is weak. The listing skips clone size in some rows; elsewhere it reads once, few, many or a size class.

TRBJ1-2,TRBV5-4,few,NA,TGTGCCAGCAGCTTGGCCTCGGACATCCCAAACTATGGCTACACCTTC,CASSLASDIPNYGYTF
TRBJ1-1,TRBV6-6,once,TRBD1,TGTGCCAGCACCAGGGGCAGACAGGGTAACACTGAAGCTTTCTTT,CASTRGRQGNTEAFF
TRBJ1-2,TRBV7-9,NA,TRBD1,TGTGCCAGCAGCTTAGACGGACAGGGTTTCTATGGCTACACCTTC,CASSLDGQGFYGYTF
TRBJ1-1,TRBV19,NA,TRBD1,TGTGCCACCGACCCGGGACAGGGGAACACTGAAGCTTTCTTT,CATDPGQGNTEAFF
TRBJ2-1,TRBV27,NA,TRBD2,TGTGCCAGCAGTTTATCGCCCAGCGGGAGCCCGAATGAGCAGTTCTTC,CASSLSPSGSPNEQFF
TRBJ2-7,TRBV19,few,TRBD2,TGTGCCAGTAGCAGACTAGCGGGGTCCTACGAGCAGTACTTC,CASSRLAGSYEQYF
TRBJ2-7,TRBV18,NA,NA,TGTGCCAGCTCACCACGGCTAGGGGTGCCTTTGGCGCAGTACTTC,CASSPRLGVPLAQYF
TRBJ1-5,TRBV28,NA,NA,TGTGCCAGCAGCCCCAACAGGGATAGAGGACAGCCCCAGCATTTT,CASSPNRDRGQPQHF
TRBJ2-2,TRBV7-6,NA,TRBD2,TGTGCCAGCAGCCCGCCGGGACTACCTATAGGGGAGCTGTTTTTT,CASSPPGLPIGELFF
TRBJ1-1,TRBV2,once,NA,TGTGCCAGCAGTGATCATCTAACTGAAGCTTTCTTT,CASSDHLTEAFF
TRBJ1-6,TRBV5-4,NA,NA,TGTGCCAGCAGACAGGGCCAAGATAATTCACCCCTCCACTTT,CASRQGQDNSPLHF
TRBJ1-2,TRBV28,NA,TRBD1,TGTGCCAGCAGTTTAAGGGGGCGCCACTATGGCTACACCTTC,CASSLRGRHYGYTF
TRBJ2-2,TRBV7-9,NA,TRBD2,TGTGCCAGCAGCTCATTAACGGGACTAGCGGGAGCCGGGGAGCTGTTTTTT,CASSSLTGLAGAGELFF
TRBJ1-3,TRBV5-5,NA,NA,TGTGCCAGCAACCTGGGACAAGAAATCTCTGGAAACACCATATATTTT,CASNLGQEISGNTIYF
TRBJ1-2,TRBV19,NA,NA,TGTGCCAGTAGTATTCGCGCAGGGGTCTATGGCTACACCTTC,CASSIRAGVYGYTF
TRBJ2-2,TRBV7-6,NA,TRBD2,TGTGCCAGCAGCTTTTTATCCTACGTTTTCCAGACTAGCAAATCCACCGGGGAGCTGTTTTTT,CASSFLSYVFQTSKSTGELFF
TRBJ1-5,TRBV29-1,NA,NA,TGCAGCGTTGGCCAGCGGGAGGCCCAGCATTTT,CSVGQREAQHF
TRBJ1-1,TRBV2,NA,NA,TGTGCCAGCACCTTAGACACGAAGAACACTGAAGCTTTCTTT,CASTLDTKNTEAFF
TRBJ2-7,TRBV9,NA,NA,TGTGCCAGCAGCATTAGCCCTAAGATCAGCTACGAGCAGTACTTC,CASSISPKISYEQYF
TRBJ2-1,TRBV4-1,NA,NA,TGCGCCAGCAGCCAACGACTAGGAGTCGGCGATGAGCAGTTCTTC,CASSQRLGVGDEQFF
TRBJ2-7,TRBV6-5,NA,NA,TGTGCCAGCAGTTACGAGAGTCGGGGTCTTTCCGAGCAGTACTTC,CASSYESRGLSEQYF
TRBJ1-5,TRBV5-1,NA,TRBD1,TGCGCCAGCAGCTGGGGACAGGGCAATCAGCCCCAGCATTTT,CASSWGQGNQPQHF
TRBJ2-3,TRBV7-2,NA,TRBD2,TGTGCCAGCAGCGGCGGCGGACTAGCGGTTTGGACAGATACGCAGTATTTT,CASSGGGLAVWTDTQYF
TRBJ2-7,TRBV13,NA,NA,TGTGCCAGCAGCTTAGAAGGACAATTAATCTACGAGCAGTACTTC,CASSLEGQLIYEQYF
TRBJ2-7,TRBV7-3,few,TRBD2,TGTGCCAGCAGTTCCGCTAGCGGGGGGGTCTACGAGCAGTACTTC,CASSSASGGVYEQYF
TRBJ2-5,TRBV30,NA,NA,TGTGCCTGGACCGAGGGGGGGGGAAAGACCCAGTACTTC,CAWTEGGGKTQYF
TRBJ2-1,TRBV18,NA,NA,TGTGCCAGCTCACCACCGACAACCTACAATGAGCAGTTCTTC,CASSPPTTYNEQFF
TRBJ2-7,TRBV7-8,NA,TRBD2,TGTGCCAGCAGCTCTCGCAGACTAGCGGGTTACGAGCAGTACTTC,CASSSRRLAGYEQYF
TRBJ1-2,TRBV5-1,NA,TRBD1,TGCGCCAGCAGCTCGGGACAGGGGGCTCTAGCTAACTATGGCTACACCTTC,CASSSGQGALANYGYTF
TRBJ1-6,TRBV19,NA,TRBD1,TGTGCCAGTAGTACCACAGGGGGTACCTCCTATAATTCACCCCTCCACTTT,CASSTTGGTSYNSPLHF
TRBJ1-1,TRBV30,NA,TRBD1,TGTGCCTGGGGGGCCGGGACAGGTCACACTGAAGCTTTCTTT,CAWGAGTGHTEAFF
TRBJ1-4,TRBV5-1,NA,TRBD1,TGCGCCAGCAGCCCTGGACAGGGGGCGACTAATGAAAAACTGTTTTTT,CASSPGQGATNEKLFF
TRBJ1-2,TRBV5-4,NA,NA,TGTGCCAGCAGCCCCCGGGACACCGGTTCCTATGGCTACACCTTC,CASSPRDTGSYGYTF
TRBJ1-6,TRBV7-3,NA,TRBD1,TGTGCCAGCAGCTTAGAGGTTCCGGGACAGTATAATTCACCCCTCCACTTT,CASSLEVPGQYNSPLHF
TRBJ1-5,TRBV2,NA,NA,TGTGCCAGCTCCCCGGGTAATCAGCCCCAGCATTTT,CASSPGNQPQHF
TRBJ2-2,TRBV5-1,NA,TRBD1,TGCGCCAGCAGCTATGGGGACAGGGAGTTTACCGGGGAGCTGTTTTTT,CASSYGDREFTGELFF
TRBJ2-7,TRBV28,NA,TRBD1,TGTGCCAGCAGGATTGGACAGGCGGGCTACGAGCAGTACTTC,CASRIGQAGYEQYF
TRBJ1-2,TRBV5-1,few,NA,TGCGCCAGCAGCTTTGACACCTCGGATGGCTACACCTTC,CASSFDTSDGYTF
TRBJ2-3,TRBV18,once,TRBD2,TGTGCCAGCTCACCAGCCGGGACTAGAGGCGATAGTACGCAGTATTTT,CASSPAGTRGDSTQYF
TRBJ1-5,TRBV5-1,NA,TRBD1,TGCGCCAGCAGCTTGGGGGGACAGGGGGTAGGTCAGCCCCAGCATTTT,CASSLGGQGVGQPQHF
TRBJ2-7,TRBV14,NA,TRBD2,TGTGCCAGCAGCCAAGAGCGGCTAGCGGGGGGTAGTGGCGAGCAGTACTTC,CASSQERLAGGSGEQYF
TRBJ1-1,TRBV6-5,NA,NA,TGTGCCAGCAGTTACGGGGGAGGGAAGCGGACTGAAGCTTTCTTT,CASSYGGGKRTEAFF
TRBJ1-5,TRBV12-5,NA,TRBD1,TGTGCTAGTACCCTAGGGGACAGGCTTCAGCCCCAGCATTTT,CASTLGDRLQPQHF